The 21 T cell receptor beta chains below all came from one sample that was sequenced in a study of T cell repertoires in cytomegalovirus infection (dated by TCRdb to between 2018 and 2021). TCRdb records Illumina HiSeq 1500 as the sequencer. TCRdb ran its own pipeline on the public reads, namely fastp trimming at Q25 and MiXCR clone calling, and kept in-frame beta chains. Each record represents a unique CDR3 protein, reported with the most common genes and DNA among its rows. The sample table holds 360,000 or so distinct CDR3 sequences, of which nearly 35% were seen once. The leading ten clones occupy about 13% of the sample. This specimen's treatment or condition label, interpreted: in vitro stimulation with specific CMV peptide epitopes to enrich CMV-specific T cells. No antigens are known for them. Sequencing was performed on cultured PBMCs, taken from culture after CMV antigen stimulation. The receptors stem from a human donor in good health (CMV status not recorded). Some clones in this sample may be carry-over from other donors' samples.

This clonotype was recorded a few times. CDR3 amino acids: CASSPTRQTSNQPQHF. The CDR3 bases are TGTGCCAGCAGCCCCACTCGGCAAACGAGCAATCAGCCCCAGCATTTT. The rearrangement joins TRBV7-8 to TRBJ1-5; D is unresolved. The CDR3 spans 16 residues. Looked up from germline, CDR1 is SGHVS and CDR2 is FQNEAQ. Trimming stripped 5 bases from V and 1 base from J, with 15 bases between. The full variable domain, its missing parts supplied by reference TRBV7-8 and TRBJ1-5, is GAGVSQSPRYKVAKRGQDVALRCDPISGHVSLFWYQQALGQGPEFLTYFQNEAQLDKSGLPSDRFFAERPEGSVSTLKIQRTQQEDSAVYLCASSPTRQTSNQPQHFGDGTRLSIL.

This chain connects TRBV7-2 to TRBJ2-7; 13 nucleotides agree with TRBD2. The CDR3 runs 15 residues. After removal of 5 bases from V and 3 bases from J, the junction contained 4 bases not matched to a gene. Germline-derived CDR1 and CDR2 are SGHTA and FQGNSA. This CDR3 reads CASSPWTSGSYEQYF. The CDR3 region has the DNA TGTGCCAGCAGCCCCTGGACTAGCGGGAGCTACGAGCAGTACTTC. The whole variable domain, remainder taken from reference TRBV7-2 and TRBJ2-7, is GAGVSQSPSNKVTEKGKDVELRCDPISGHTALYWYRQSLGQGLEFLIYFQGNSAPDKSGLPSDRFSAERTGGSVSTLTIQRTQQEDSAVYLCASSPWTSGSYEQYFGPGTRLTVT.

The V and J genes are TRBV5-8 and TRBJ2-3; 8 nucleotides align to TRBD1. Germline values: CDR1 SGHTS, CDR2 YDEGEE. The CDR3 covers 16 residues. V lost 1 base and J lost 2; bases outside the gene matches: 6. The CDR3 sequence is CASSLWAGGPTDTQYF. Here the CDR3 DNA reads TGTGCCAGCAGCTTGTGGGCAGGGGGCCCCACAGATACGCAGTATTTT.

This clonotype occurred a few times. The genes are TRBV6-6 and TRBJ1-5; D may be TRBD1 (5 bases). The CDR3 consists of 14 residues. V shed 2 bases and J shed 4 bases, with 9 bases lying between them. In germline, CDR1 is MNHNY, CDR2 SVGAGI (reference sequence). The CDR3 loop reads CASSYGGGNQPQHF. Written as DNA, the CDR3 is TGTGCCAGCAGTTACGGGGGGGGGAATCAGCCCCAGCATTTT.

This clonotype was picked up many times. This chain joins TRBV7-2 and TRBJ2-1; D is ambiguous. CDR1 is SGHTA, CDR2 FQGNSA, per germline. Trimming took 8 bases from V and 5 from J, leaving 19 bases between them. The CDR3 consists of 15 residues. The CDR3 sequence: CASSLRSWPDNEQFF. DNA of the CDR3: TGTGCCAGCTCCTTAAGGTCCTGGCCGGACAATGAGCAGTTCTTC. Full variable domain (outside the CDR3, taken from reference TRBV7-2 and TRBJ2-1): GAGVSQSPSNKVTEKGKDVELRCDPISGHTALYWYRQSLGQGLEFLIYFQGNSAPDKSGLPSDRFSAERTGGSVSTLTIQRTQQEDSAVYLCASSLRSWPDNEQFFGPGTRLTVL.

The chain combines TRBV28 with TRBJ2-3, with TRBD2 identical over 7 bases. Germline CDR1 reads MDHEN; CDR2 reads SYDVKM. The CDR3 runs to 15 residues. The V segment lost 1 base and the J segment 4 bases; nucleotides outside the gene matches: 5. CDR3: CASSLSLAVPDTQYF. The CDR3 nucleotides read TGTGCCAGCAGTTTATCTCTAGCGGTGCCAGATACGCAGTATTTT. Filled out from reference TRBV28 and TRBJ2-3, the complete variable domain reads DVKVTQSSRYLVKRTGEKVFLECVQDMDHENMFWYRQDPGLGLRLIYFSYDVKMKEKGDIPEGYSVSREKKERFSLILESASTNQTSMYLCASSLSLAVPDTQYFGPGTRLTVL.

The rearrangement joins TRBV6-2 or TRBV6-3 to TRBJ2-5; D unclear. The ends were cut back, 2 bases at V and 5 bases at J, with 12 bases in the middle. Germline V gene sequence: CDR1 MNHEY, CDR2 SVGEGT. The CDR3 covers 14 residues. Here the CDR3 DNA reads TGTGCCAGCAGTTACAGCTGGCAGTCGGAGACCCAGTACTTC. This encodes CASSYSWQSETQYF.

This clonotype was counted only a few times. The rearrangement uses TRBV7-2 and TRBJ1-5; no definite D call. This CDR3 comprises 13 residues. The V gene lost 3 bases and the J gene lost 9 bases, with 12 bases spanning the gap. Germline values: CDR1 SGHTA, CDR2 FQGNSA. The CDR3: CASSFDSPWPQHF. CDR3 bases: TGTGCCAGCAGCTTCGACTCTCCGTGGCCCCAGCATTTT.

The gene calls are TRBV6-8 and TRBJ1-5; D not resolved. The CDR3 spans 13 residues. Germline assignment: CDR1 MNHGY and CDR2 SAAAGT. The germline V and J ends were trimmed by 9 bases and 8 bases, with 17 bases remaining between them. CDR3 sequence (DNA): TGTGCCAGTACCTACGGACCCTCGAAGCCCCAGCATTTT. Protein sequence: CASTYGPSKPQHF.

The chain links TRBV19 to TRBJ1-1, with 7 bases aligning to TRBD1. J gave up 0 bases and V 6 bases, and 7 bases lay outside the gene matches. The germline CDR1 and CDR2 sequences are LNHDA and SQIVND (reference sequence). The CDR3 covers 15 residues. CDR3 protein: CASSLAGGLNTEAFF. The CDR3 nucleotides read TGTGCCAGTAGCCTAGCAGGGGGGCTGAACACTGAAGCTTTCTTT.

This chain joins TRBV9 and TRBJ1-2; D is unclear. The length of the CDR3 is 16 residues. The V gene's germline CDR1 is SGDLS and CDR2 YYNGEE. V lost 7 bases and J lost 7, with 26 bases in between. The DNA of the CDR3 is TGTGCCAGCTCTAAATTTACCCGGGAGGACCTTGGTGGCTACACCTTC. Translation gives CASSKFTREDLGGYTF.

This rearrangement joins TRBV9 to TRBJ2-1, with a weak D call TRBD1 (5 bases). CDR1 and CDR2 from the germline V gene are SGDLS and YYNGEE. The V and J ends lost 3 bases and 8 bases respectively, with 9 bases between them. The CDR3 length is 12 residues. The CDR3 sequence is CASSARGDEQFF. CDR3 DNA: TGTGCCAGCAGCGCAAGGGGTGATGAGCAGTTCTTC.

The chain employs TRBV7-2 and TRBJ2-7, with D perhaps matching TRBD2 (5 bases). The CDR3 is made up of 15 amino acids. V lost 5 bases to trimming and J lost 3 bases, with 17 bases between them. Germline lookup yields CDR1 SGHTA and CDR2 FQGNSA. The CDR3 region has the DNA TGTGCCAGCAGCCCCCAGACTACGGGGAGCTACGAGCAGTACTTC. It translates to CASSPQTTGSYEQYF.

The chain combines TRBV12-3 or TRBV12-4 with TRBJ2-1; D not resolved. V dropped 5 bases and J dropped 0 bases, with 8 bases sitting between them. The CDR3 contains 14 residues. The CDR3 reads CASSDSFSYNEQFF. The CDR3 region has the DNA TGTGCCAGCAGTGACTCGTTCTCCTACAATGAGCAGTTCTTC.

The chain combines TRBV24-1 with TRBJ2-5, with 10 bases lining up with TRBD1. This CDR3 is built from 15 residues. Germline values: CDR1 KGHDR, CDR2 SFDVKD. Germline trimming cut 1 base from V and 3 bases from J; bases unmatched to any gene: 1. The DNA of the CDR3 is TGTGCCACCAGTGATTTTGGGACAGGGGAAGAGACCCAGTACTTC. Residues: CATSDFGTGEETQYF.

The chain has TRBV6-2 or TRBV6-3 and TRBJ2-1, with D tentatively TRBD2 (6 bases). CDR1 is MNHEY and CDR2 is SVGEGT in the germline V gene. The CDR3 is made up of 16 amino acids. V was pared by 8 bases and J by 4 bases, with 21 bases between. CDR3 amino acids: CASSLERGLDYNEQFF. Written as DNA, the CDR3 is TGTGCCAGCTCCTTGGAACGGGGACTGGATTACAATGAGCAGTTCTTC.

This clonotype was detected a few times. The chain joins TRBV4-2 to TRBJ1-6; 7 nucleotides line up with TRBD1. V was pared by 6 bases and J by 8 bases, with 7 bases of the junction left unmatched. This CDR3 has 14 amino acids. Germline V gene data show CDR1 as LGHNA and CDR2 as YNFKEQ. CDR3 sequence (DNA): TGTGCCAGCAGTAGACAGGGTTCGGATTCACCCCTCCACTTT. Its translation: CASSRQGSDSPLHF.

J is TRBJ2-2 and V is TRBV20-1; TRBD2 aligns across 10 bases. Germline CDR1 reads DFQATT; CDR2 reads SNEGSKA (reference sequence). This CDR3 has 18 amino acids. V was clipped by 0 bases and J by 5 bases; unmatched bases: 12. CDR3 loop: CSARDPASGSSGTGELFF. CDR3 sequence (DNA): TGCAGTGCTAGAGATCCGGCTAGCGGGAGTTCGGGTACCGGGGAGCTGTTTTTT.

The rearrangement joins TRBV7-6 to TRBJ2-1; either TRBD1 or TRBD2 may supply D (5 bases each). The ends were cut back, 1 base at V and 2 bases at J, with 9 bases in the middle. The germline gives CDR1 SGHVS, CDR2 FNYEAQ. The CDR3 runs 15 residues. Here the CDR3 DNA reads TGTGCCAGCAGCTTAGTTGGGACGGCCTACAATGAGCAGTTCTTC. Protein: CASSLVGTAYNEQFF.

V and J are TRBV20-1 and TRBJ2-5; 9 positions match TRBD2. Germline assignment: CDR1 DFQATT and CDR2 SNEGSKA (reference sequence). CDR3 size: 15 residues. With 2 bases clipped from V and 2 bases from J, the junction kept 6 bases outside the gene matches. CDR3 sequence reads: CSARPWTSVQETQYF. CDR3 DNA: TGCAGTGCTAGACCCTGGACTAGCGTACAAGAGACCCAGTACTTC.

This rearrangement joins TRBV7-9 to TRBJ2-1, with TRBD1 matching 7 bases. Germline assignment: CDR1 SEHNR and CDR2 FQNEAQ (reference sequence). The CDR3 covers 16 residues. V gave up 7 bases and J gave up 1 base; unmatched junction bases: 10. The DNA of the CDR3 is TGTGCCAGCACCCTTTTAGGGGGCAGGTCCTACAATGAGCAGTTCTTC. It yields the protein CASTLLGGRSYNEQFF.